One and the same sample provided the 9 T cell receptor beta chains below, sequenced in a study of CD8+ T cells in alopecia areata. Isolated RNA was reverse transcribed into cDNA used as the sequencing template. The data were produced by immunoSEQ multiplex PCR, yet TCRdb's version contains in-frame clones alone and is incomplete. The table has under 350,000 clones, 55% to 70% seen once. Sample treatment: oral pan-JAK inhibitor, 5-10 mg twice daily. The input for sequencing was CD4+ T cells sorted from blood, taken at week 24, from a patient treated with tofacitinib. The source of these receptors is a human donor with alopecia areata.

V gene TRBV30 combines with J gene TRBJ2-1; a possible D gene is TRBD2 (5 bases). V was cut by 4 bases and J by 6 bases, with 10 bases left in between. This CDR3 has 12 amino acids. From germline, CDR1 is GTSNPN and CDR2 SVGIG (reference sequence). The CDR3 DNA reads as TGTGCCTGGACAGTCCGGGGCAATGAGCAGTTCTTC. Translation gives CAWTVRGNEQFF. Using reference TRBV30 and TRBJ2-1 for the parts outside the CDR3, the full variable domain is SQTIHQWPATLVQPVGSPLSLECTVEGTSNPNLYWYRQAAGRGLQLLFYSVGIGQISSEVPQNLSASRPQDRQFILSSKKLLLSDSGFYLCAWTVRGNEQFFGPGTRLTVL.

The chain joins TRBV7-2 to TRBJ2-5; D unresolved. Trimming took 3 bases from V and 1 from J, leaving 9 bases between them. The length of the CDR3 is 14 residues. CDR1 and CDR2 from the germline V gene are SGHTA and FQGNSA. The CDR3 reads CASSLEPLQETQYF. DNA of the CDR3: TGTGCCAGCAGCTTGGAGCCCCTCCAAGAGACCCAGTACTTC.

This chain connects TRBV29-1 to TRBJ1-1; D unresolved. Germline lookup yields CDR1 SQVTM and CDR2 ANQGSEA. The ends were cut back, 6 bases at V and 4 bases at J, with 18 bases in the middle. CDR3 length: 14 amino acids. DNA for the CDR3: TGCAGCGTCCGTGGGCGACTGGGGAGCACTGAAGCTTTCTTT. Encoded protein: CSVRGRLGSTEAFF.

The chain employs TRBV29-1 and TRBJ2-3; D remains unclear. With 8 bases removed from V and 3 bases from J, the gap between germline ends came to 9 bases. The CDR3 is 11 residues long. Germline assignment: CDR1 SQVTM and CDR2 ANQGSEA. The CDR3 sequence is CSHRRTDTQYF. The CDR3 bases are TGCAGCCACCGAAGGACAGATACGCAGTATTTT.

This chain connects TRBV28 to TRBJ1-3; D remains unclear. Per germline, CDR1 MDHEN and CDR2 SYDVKM. V lost 1 base and J 0 bases, leaving 10 bases between the germline ends. This CDR3 has 16 amino acids. The CDR3 coding sequence is TGTGCCAGCAGTTTATACTCCCGGATCTCTGGAAACACCATATATTTT. It specifies CASSLYSRISGNTIYF.

The V call is TRBV4-1, the J call TRBJ1-6; D is unresolved. Trimming stripped 6 bases from V and 5 bases from J, with 11 bases between. CDR1 and CDR2 from the germline V gene are MGHRA and YSYEKL. This CDR3 has 14 amino acids. The CDR3 region is CASSSAGNNSPLHF. In nucleotides, the CDR3 is TGCGCCAGCAGTAGCGCAGGAAATAATTCACCCCTCCACTTT.

The chain is built from TRBV30 and TRBJ2-5; D is unresolved. This CDR3 spans 13 amino acids. Trimming removed 3 bases at V and 0 bases at J, with 8 bases between. The germline gives CDR1 GTSNPN, CDR2 SVGIG (reference sequence). CDR3 region: CAWRSTYQETQYF. The CDR3 region has the DNA TGTGCCTGGAGATCGACGTACCAAGAGACCCAGTACTTC.

This clone was counted only a few times. J is TRBJ2-6 and V is TRBV25-1, with D perhaps TRBD2 (5 bases). The CDR3 is 16 residues long. Germline CDR1 is MGHDK and CDR2 is SYGVNS. The V end lost 1 base, the J end lost 0 bases, and 7 bases lay between the germline ends. The CDR3 DNA is TGTGCCAGCAGTGAATTTCGGGGCTCTGGGGCCAACGTCCTGACTTTC. This sequence encodes CASSEFRGSGANVLTF. Looking up the rest from reference TRBV25-1 and TRBJ2-6 gives the full variable domain: EADIYQTPRYLVIGTGKKITLECSQTMGHDKMYWYQQDPGMELHLIHYSYGVNSTEKGDLSSESTVSRIRTEHFPLTLESARPSHTSQYLCASSEFRGSGANVLTFGAGSRLTVL.

In its sample, this clone was seen a few times. The rearrangement joins TRBV10-3 to TRBJ2-3; D is tentatively TRBD1 or TRBD2 (5 bases each). The V gene's germline CDR1 is ENHRY and CDR2 SYGVKD. The length of the CDR3 is 13 residues. Trimming took 0 bases from V and 4 from J, leaving 5 bases between them. CDR3 nucleotides: TGTGCCATCAGTGAGTCGGGGGCAGATACGCAGTATTTT. This gives the protein CAISESGADTQYF.